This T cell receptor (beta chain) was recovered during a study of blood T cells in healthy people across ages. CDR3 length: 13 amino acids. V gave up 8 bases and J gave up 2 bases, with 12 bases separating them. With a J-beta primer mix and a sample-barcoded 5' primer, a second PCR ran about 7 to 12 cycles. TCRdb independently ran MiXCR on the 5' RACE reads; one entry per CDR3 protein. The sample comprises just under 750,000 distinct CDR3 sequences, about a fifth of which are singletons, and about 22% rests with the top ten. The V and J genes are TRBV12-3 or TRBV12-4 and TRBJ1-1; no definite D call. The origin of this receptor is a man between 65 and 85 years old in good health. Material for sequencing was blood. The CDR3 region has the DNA TGTGCCAGCCTGTCCCGGAGAAACACTGAAGCTTTCTTT. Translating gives CASLSRRNTEAFF.